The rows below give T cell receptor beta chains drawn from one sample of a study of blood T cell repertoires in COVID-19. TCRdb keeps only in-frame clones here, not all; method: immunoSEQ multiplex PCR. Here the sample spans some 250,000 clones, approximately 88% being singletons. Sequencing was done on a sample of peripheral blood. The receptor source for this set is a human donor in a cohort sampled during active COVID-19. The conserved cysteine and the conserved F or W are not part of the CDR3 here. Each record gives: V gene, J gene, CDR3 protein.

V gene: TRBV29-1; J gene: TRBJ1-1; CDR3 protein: SVTGTENTEAF
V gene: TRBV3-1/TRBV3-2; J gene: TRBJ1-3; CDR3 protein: ARKRGCGGNTIY
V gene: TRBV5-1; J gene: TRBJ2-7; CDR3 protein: ASSLAGSYEQY
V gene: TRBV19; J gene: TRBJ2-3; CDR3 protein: ASSSLSGDTDTQY
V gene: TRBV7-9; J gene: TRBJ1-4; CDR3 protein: ASRGSEKLF
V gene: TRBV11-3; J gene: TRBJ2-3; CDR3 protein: ASSFSGTDTQY
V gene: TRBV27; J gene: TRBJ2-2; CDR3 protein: ASNTGGEKTGELF
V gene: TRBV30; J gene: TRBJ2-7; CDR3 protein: AWRARGYEQY
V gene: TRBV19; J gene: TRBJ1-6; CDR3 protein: ASSIYRGARSPLH
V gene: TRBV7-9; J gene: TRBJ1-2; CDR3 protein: ASSPGTGVYGYT
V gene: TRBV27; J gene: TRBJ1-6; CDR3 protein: ASSFFPLNPRDWHSPLH
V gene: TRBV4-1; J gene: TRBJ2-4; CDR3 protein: ASSQAWGGLNIQY
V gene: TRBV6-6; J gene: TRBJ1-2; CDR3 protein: ASSRLPQGTTYGYT
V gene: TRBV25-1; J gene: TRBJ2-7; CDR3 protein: ASTSGWEQY
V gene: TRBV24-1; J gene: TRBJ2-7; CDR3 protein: ATRGQAAYEQY
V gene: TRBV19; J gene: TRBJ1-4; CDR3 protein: ASSISKGESEKLF
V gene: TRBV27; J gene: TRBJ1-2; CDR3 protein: ASRPARGVGGYT
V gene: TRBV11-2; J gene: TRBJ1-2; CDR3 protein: ASSVPGEPYSYGYT
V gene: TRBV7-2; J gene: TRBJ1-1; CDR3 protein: ASSSPRHLNTEAF
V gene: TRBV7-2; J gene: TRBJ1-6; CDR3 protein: ASTRGDSYNSPLH
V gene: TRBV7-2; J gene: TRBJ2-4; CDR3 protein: ASSLNGDKNIQY
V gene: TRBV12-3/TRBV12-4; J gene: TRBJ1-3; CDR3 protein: ASSPRDTIY
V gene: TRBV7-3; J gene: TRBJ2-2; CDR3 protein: ASSSPRGGRAGELF
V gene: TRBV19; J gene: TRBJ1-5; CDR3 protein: ASSWGRGSNQPQH
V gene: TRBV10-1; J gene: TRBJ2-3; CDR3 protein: ASRKGLTDTQY
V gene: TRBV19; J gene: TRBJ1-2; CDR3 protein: ASSIGHTNYGYT
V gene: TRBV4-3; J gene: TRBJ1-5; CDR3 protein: ASSQEFRQGGQPQH
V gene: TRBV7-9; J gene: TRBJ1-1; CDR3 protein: ASSLASVNTEAF
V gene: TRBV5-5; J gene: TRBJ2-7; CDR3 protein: ASSLAQVPEQY
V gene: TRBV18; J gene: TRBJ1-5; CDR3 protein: ASSPRGGKFNQPQH
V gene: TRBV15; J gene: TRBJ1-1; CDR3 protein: ATSRDRRGAGEAF
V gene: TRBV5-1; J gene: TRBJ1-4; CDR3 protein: ASSLGGYRNEKLF
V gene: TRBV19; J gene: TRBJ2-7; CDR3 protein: ASNDGTGVYEQY
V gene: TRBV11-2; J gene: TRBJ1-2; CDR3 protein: ASSLTTGGAYGYT
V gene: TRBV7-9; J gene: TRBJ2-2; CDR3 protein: ASSLARGAVDTGELF
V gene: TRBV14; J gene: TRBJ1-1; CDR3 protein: ASSHRRGTEAF
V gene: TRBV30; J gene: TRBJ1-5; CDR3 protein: AWSASSGVQPQH
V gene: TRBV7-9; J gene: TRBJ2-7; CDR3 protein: ASSEIDSYEQY
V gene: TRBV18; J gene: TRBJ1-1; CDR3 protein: ASSTTNTEAF
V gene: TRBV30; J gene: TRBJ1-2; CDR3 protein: AWGGQFYYGYT
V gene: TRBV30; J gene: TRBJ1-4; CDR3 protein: AWTRFGEKLF
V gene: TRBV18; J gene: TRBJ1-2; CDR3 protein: ASSPRENREAYGYT
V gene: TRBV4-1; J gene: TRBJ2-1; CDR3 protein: ASSQPQRYNEQF
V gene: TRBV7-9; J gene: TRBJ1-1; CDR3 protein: ASSPPGEGTEAF
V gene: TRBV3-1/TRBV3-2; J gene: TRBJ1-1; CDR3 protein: ASRGVGTGTF
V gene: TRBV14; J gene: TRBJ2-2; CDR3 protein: ASSVQLTGELF
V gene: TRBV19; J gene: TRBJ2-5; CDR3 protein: ASSIRVGETQY
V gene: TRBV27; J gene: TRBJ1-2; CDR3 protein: ASSYRVNYGYT
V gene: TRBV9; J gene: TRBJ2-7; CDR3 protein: ASSASGGNEQY
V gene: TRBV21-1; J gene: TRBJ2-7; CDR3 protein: ARLQRLVGWRNPYEQY
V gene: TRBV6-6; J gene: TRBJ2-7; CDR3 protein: ASSYSSDHEQY
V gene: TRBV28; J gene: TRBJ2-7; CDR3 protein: ASSHPGLAGFYEQY
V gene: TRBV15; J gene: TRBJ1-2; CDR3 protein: ATRQGTNYGYT
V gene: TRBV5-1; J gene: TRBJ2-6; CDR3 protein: ASSLAPHSGANVLT
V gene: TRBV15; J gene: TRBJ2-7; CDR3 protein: ATSREGTGPTYEQY
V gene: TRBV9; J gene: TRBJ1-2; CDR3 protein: ASSVGDRRNYGYT
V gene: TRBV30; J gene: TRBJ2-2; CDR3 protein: AWSGGGNANTGELF
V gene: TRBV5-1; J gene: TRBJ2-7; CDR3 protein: ASSGLSWRGRGLYEQY
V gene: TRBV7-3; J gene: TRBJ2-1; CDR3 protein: ASSELAGSYNEQF